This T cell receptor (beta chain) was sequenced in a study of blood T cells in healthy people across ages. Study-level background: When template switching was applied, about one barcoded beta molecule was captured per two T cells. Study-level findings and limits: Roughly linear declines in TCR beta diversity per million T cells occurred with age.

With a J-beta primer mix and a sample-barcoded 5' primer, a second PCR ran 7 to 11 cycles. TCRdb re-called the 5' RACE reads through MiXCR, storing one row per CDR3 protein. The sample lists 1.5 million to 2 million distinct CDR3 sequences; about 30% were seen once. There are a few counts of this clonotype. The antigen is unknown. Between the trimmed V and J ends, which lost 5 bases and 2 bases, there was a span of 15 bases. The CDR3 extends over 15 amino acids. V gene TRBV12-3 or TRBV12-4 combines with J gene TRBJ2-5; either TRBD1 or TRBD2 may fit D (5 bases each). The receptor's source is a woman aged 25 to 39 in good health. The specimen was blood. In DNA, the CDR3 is TGTGCCAGCAGTCATAGTGGGGGAAAACAAGAGACCCAGTACTTC. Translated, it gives CASSHSGGKQETQYF.